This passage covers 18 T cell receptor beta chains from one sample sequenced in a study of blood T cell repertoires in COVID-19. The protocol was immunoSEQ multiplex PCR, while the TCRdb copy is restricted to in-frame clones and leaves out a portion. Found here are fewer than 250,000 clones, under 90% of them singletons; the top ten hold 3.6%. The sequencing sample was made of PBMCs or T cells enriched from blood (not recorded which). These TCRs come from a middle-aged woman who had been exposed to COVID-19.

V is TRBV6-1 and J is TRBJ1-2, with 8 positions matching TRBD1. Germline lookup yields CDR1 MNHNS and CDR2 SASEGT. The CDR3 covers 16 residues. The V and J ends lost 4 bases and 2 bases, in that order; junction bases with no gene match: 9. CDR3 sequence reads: CASSGTGRAGNYGYTF. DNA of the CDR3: TGTGCCAGCAGTGGGACAGGGCGCGCTGGGAACTATGGCTACACCTTC.

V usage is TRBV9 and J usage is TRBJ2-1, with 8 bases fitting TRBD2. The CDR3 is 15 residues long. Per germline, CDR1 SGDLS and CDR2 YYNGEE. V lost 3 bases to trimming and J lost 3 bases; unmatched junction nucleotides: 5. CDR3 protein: CASSALAGLYNEQFF. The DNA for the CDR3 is TGTGCCAGCAGCGCTCTAGCGGGTCTCTACAATGAGCAGTTCTTC.

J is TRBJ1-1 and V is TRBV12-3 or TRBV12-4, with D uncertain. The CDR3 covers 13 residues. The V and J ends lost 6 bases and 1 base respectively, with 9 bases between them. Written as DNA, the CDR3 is TGTGCCAGCAGATCCCGTCCGAACACTGAAGCTTTCTTT. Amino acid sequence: CASRSRPNTEAFF.

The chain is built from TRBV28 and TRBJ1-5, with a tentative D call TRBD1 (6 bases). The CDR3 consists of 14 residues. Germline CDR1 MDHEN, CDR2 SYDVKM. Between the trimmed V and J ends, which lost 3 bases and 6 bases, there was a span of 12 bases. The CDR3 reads CASSFGGAGQPQHF. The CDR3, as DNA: TGTGCCAGCAGTTTTGGGGGGGCGGGTCAGCCCCAGCATTTT.

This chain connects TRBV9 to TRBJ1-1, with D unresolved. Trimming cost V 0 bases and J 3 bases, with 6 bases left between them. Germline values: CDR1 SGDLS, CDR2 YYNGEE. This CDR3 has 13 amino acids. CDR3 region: CASSVESDTEAFF. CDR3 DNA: TGTGCCAGCAGCGTAGAGTCGGACACTGAAGCTTTCTTT.

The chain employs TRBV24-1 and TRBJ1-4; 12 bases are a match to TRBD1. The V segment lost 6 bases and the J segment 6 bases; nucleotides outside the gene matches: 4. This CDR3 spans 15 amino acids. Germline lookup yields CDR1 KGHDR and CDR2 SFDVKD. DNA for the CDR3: TGTGCCACCAGTCCGGGACAGGGGGCGGATGAAAAACTGTTTTTT. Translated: CATSPGQGADEKLFF.

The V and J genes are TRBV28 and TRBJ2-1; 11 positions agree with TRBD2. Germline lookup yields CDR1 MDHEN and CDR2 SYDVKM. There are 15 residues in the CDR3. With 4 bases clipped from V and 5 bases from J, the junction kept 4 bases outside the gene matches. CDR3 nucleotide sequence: TGTGCCAGCAGTTCCCCTAGCGGGGGGAACAATGAGCAGTTCTTC. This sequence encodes CASSSPSGGNNEQFF.

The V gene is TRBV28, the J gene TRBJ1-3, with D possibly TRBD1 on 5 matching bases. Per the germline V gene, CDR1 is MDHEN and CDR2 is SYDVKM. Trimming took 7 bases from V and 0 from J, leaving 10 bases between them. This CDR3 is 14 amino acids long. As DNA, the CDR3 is TGTGCCAGCAAAGACAGCAGCTCTGGAAACACCATATATTTT. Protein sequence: CASKDSSSGNTIYF.

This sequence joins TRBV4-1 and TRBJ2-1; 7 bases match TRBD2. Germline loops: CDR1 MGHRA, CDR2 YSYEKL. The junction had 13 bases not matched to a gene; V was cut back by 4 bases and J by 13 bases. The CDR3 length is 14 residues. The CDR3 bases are TGCGCCAGCAGCCCGACTGAGCGGGGCCCCTCTCAGTTCTTC. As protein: CASSPTERGPSQFF.

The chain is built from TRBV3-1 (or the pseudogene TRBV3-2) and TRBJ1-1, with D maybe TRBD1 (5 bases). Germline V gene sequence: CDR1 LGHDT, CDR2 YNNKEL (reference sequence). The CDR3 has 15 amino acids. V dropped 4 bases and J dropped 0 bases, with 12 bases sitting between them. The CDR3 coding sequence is TGTGCCAGCAGCCTAGGGGTAGATTTGAACACTGAAGCTTTCTTT. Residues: CASSLGVDLNTEAFF.

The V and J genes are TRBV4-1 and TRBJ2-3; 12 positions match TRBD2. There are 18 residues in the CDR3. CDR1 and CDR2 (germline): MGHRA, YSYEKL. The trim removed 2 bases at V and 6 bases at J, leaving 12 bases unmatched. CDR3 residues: CASSQPRAASGGEDTQYF. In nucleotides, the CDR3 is TGCGCCAGCAGCCAACCCCGGGCCGCTAGCGGGGGGGAGGATACGCAGTATTTT.

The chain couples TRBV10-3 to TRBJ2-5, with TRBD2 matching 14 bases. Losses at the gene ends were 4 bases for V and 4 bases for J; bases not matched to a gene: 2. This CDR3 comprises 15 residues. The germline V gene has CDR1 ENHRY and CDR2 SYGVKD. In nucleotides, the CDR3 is TGTGCCATCAGTGGGACTAGCGGGGGGTCAGAGACCCAGTACTTC. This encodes CAISGTSGGSETQYF.

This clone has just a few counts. The CDR3 loop is CASSVAAGPLYEQYF. The CDR3 coding sequence is TGTGCCAGCAGCGTCGCGGCGGGCCCTCTCTACGAGCAGTACTTC. The chain links TRBV9 to TRBJ2-7; D is possibly TRBD2 (5 bases). CDR3 length equals 15 residues. Trimming stripped 2 bases from V and 3 bases from J, with 15 bases between. Germline lookup yields CDR1 SGDLS and CDR2 YYNGEE.

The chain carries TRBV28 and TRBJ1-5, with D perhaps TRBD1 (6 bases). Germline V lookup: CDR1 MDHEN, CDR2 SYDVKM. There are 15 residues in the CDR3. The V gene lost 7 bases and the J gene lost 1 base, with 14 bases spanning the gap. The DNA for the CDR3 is TGTGCCAGCACCCGGGACCAGGGGAGCAATCAGCCCCAGCATTTT. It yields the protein CASTRDQGSNQPQHF. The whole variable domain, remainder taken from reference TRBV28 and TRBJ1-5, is DVKVTQSSRYLVKRTGEKVFLECVQDMDHENMFWYRQDPGLGLRLIYFSYDVKMKEKGDIPEGYSVSREKKERFSLILESASTNQTSMYLCASTRDQGSNQPQHFGDGTRLSIL.

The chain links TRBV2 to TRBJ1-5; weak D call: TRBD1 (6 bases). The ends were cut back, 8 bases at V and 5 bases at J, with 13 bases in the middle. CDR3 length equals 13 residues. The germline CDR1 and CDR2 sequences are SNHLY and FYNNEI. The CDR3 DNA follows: TGTGCCAGCGTGAAGGGGGTGGATCAGCCCCAGCATTTT. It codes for CASVKGVDQPQHF. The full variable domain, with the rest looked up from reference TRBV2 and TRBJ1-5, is EPEVTQTPSHQVTQMGQEVILRCVPISNHLYFYWYRQILGQKVEFLVSFYNNEISEKSEIFDDQFSVERPDGSNFTLKIRSTKLEDSAMYFCASVKGVDQPQHFGDGTRLSIL.

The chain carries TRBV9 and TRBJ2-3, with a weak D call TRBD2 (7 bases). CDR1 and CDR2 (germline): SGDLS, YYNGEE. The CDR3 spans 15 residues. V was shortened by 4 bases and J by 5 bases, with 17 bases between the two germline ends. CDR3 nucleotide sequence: TGTGCCAGCAGCCAGACCCTGGGGGGGCGAGATACGCAGTATTTT. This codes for CASSQTLGGRDTQYF.

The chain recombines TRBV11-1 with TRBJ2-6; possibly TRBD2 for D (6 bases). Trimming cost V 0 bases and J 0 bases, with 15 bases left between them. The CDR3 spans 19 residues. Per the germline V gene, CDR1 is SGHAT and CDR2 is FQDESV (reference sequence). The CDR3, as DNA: TGTGCCAGCAGCTTAGCGCGGGGCCTTGGTAGCTCTGGGGCCAACGTCCTGACTTTC. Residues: CASSLARGLGSSGANVLTF.

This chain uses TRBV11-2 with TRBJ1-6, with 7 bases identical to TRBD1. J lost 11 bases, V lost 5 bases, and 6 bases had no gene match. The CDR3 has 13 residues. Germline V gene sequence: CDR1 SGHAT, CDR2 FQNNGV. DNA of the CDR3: TGTGCCAGCAGCCCGGGACAGAAGGCACCCCTCCACTTT. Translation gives CASSPGQKAPLHF.